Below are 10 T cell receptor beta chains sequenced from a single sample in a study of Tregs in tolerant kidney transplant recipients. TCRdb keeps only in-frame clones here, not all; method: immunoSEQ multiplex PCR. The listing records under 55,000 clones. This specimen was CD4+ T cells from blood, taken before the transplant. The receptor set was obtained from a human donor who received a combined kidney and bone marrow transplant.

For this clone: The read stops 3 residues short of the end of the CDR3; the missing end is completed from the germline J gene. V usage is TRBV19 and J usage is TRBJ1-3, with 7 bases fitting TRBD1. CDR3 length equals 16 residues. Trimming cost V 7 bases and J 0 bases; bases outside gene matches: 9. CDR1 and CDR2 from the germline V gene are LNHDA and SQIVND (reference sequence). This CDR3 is CASKAPGQSSGNTIYF. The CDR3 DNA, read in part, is TGTGCCAGTAAGGCTCCGGGACAGAGCTCTGGAAACACC.

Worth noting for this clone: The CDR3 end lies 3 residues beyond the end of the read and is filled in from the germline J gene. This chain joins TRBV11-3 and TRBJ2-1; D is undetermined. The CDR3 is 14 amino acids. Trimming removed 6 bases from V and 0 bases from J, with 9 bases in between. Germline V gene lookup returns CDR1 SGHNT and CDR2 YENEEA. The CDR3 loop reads CASSHTSSYNEQFF. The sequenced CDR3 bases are TGTGCCAGCAGTCACACGTCCTCCTACAATGAG.

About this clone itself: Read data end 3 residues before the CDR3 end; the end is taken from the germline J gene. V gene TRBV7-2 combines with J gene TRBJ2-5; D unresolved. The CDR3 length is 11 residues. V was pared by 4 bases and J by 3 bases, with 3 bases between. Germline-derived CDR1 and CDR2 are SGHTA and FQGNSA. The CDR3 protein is CASSSEETQYF. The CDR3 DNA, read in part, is TGTGCCAGCAGCTCCGAAGAGACC.

Incomplete CDR3 DNA: TGCAGCCTTGGTCAGCTGACACCCACAGATACG. Its translation is CSLGQLTPTDT. The complete CDR3 reads CSLGQLTPTDTQYF. The rearrangement uses TRBV20-1 and TRBJ2-3, with unresolved D. From the germline J gene comes the end of the CDR3, since the read stops 3 residues before it. The CDR3 is made up of 14 amino acids. Germline-derived CDR1 and CDR2 are DFQATT and SNEGSKA (reference sequence).

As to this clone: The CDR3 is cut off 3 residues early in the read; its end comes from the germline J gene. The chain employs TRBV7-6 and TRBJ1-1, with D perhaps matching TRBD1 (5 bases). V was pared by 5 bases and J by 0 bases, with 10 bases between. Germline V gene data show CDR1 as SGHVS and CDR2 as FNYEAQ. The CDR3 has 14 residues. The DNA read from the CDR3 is TGTGCCAGCAGCCTGGGACTAATGAACACTGAA. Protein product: CASSLGLMNTE. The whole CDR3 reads CASSLGLMNTEAFF.

The CDR3 bases that were read are TGCGCCAGCAGTCAAGCGTGGGCAGGGTGGGTTGGGGACACTGAA. Translated: CASSQAWAGWVGDTE. In full, the CDR3 is CASSQAWAGWVGDTEAFF. The rearrangement links TRBV23-1 to TRBJ1-1; D perhaps matches TRBD1 (5 bases). The CDR3 goes on 3 residues after the read ends, and that part is filled in from the germline J gene. TRBV23-1 is labeled an ORF, and its function is uncertain. V was shortened by 2 bases and J by 3 bases, with 22 bases between the two germline ends. The CDR3 length is 18 residues.

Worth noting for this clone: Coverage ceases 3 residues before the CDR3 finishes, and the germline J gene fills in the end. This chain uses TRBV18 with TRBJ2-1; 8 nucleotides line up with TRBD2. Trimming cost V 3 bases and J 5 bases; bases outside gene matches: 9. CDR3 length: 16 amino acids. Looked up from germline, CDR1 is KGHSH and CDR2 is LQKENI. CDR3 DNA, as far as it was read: TGTGCCAGCTCACCTTCTCGGCTAGCGGGTGACAATGAG. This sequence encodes CASSPSRLAGDNE. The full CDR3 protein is CASSPSRLAGDNEQFF.

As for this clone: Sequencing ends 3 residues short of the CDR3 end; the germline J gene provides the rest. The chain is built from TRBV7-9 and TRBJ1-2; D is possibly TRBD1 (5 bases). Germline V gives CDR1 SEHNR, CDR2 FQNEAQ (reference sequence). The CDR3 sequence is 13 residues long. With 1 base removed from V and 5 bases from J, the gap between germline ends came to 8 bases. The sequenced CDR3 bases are TGTGCCAGCAGCTTAGTGGCAGGGTATGGC. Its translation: CASSLVAGYG. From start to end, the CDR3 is CASSLVAGYGYTF.

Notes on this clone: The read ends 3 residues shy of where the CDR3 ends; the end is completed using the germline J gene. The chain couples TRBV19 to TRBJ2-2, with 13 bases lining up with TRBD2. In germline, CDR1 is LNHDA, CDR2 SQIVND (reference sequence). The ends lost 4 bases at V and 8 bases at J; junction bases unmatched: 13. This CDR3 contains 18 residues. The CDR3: CASSTLRKLAGGQGELFF. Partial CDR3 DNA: TGTGCCAGTAGTACCCTCCGGAAACTAGCGGGGGGGCAAGGGGAG.

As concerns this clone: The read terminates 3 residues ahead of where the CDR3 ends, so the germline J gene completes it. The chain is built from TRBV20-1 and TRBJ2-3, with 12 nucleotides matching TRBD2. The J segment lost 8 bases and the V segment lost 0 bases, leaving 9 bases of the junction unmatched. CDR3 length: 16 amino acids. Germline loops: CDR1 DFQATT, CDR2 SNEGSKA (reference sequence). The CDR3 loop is CSARDWASGGEATQYF. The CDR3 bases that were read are TGCAGTGCTAGAGATTGGGCTAGCGGGGGGGAGGCTACG.